This record looks at one T cell receptor (beta chain) sequence and its context. The antigen remains undetermined. V gave up 3 bases and J gave up 5 bases, with 22 bases separating them. This CDR3 is built from 17 residues. Germline V lookup: CDR1 MDHEN, CDR2 SYDVKM. Reverse transcription of all isolated RNA meant that expressed TCRB transcripts were sequenced. Libraries were prepared by immunoSEQ multiplex PCR; TCRdb keeps only in-frame clonotypes and omits some of them. The sample carries about 360,000 clones, about 12% recorded once. The data were obtained in a study of beta chain features in type 1 diabetes. The study's findings and limits: Whether TCRB rearrangement is influenced by HLA type went unresolved here. The naive, central memory and Treg TCRB repertoires of patients appeared to be more similar to one another than those of healthy donors.

The chain is built from TRBV28 and TRBJ1-1; D is possibly TRBD1 (5 bases). This clonotype originated in a man aged 18 to 30 in good health. Sequencing was done on a sample of naive CD4+ T cells from blood. CDR3 residues: CASSFNYMVGGWTEAFF. The CDR3 DNA reads as TGTGCCAGCAGTTTCAATTATATGGTCGGGGGTTGGACTGAAGCTTTCTTT.